This is a list of T cell receptor beta chains from one sample in a study of CXCR4 blockade with PD-1 therapy in pancreatic cancer. Here immunoSEQ multiplex PCR was the method, and the copy in TCRdb shows in-frame clones only, minus some. The sample has around 15,000 clones; around 70% are singletons. The material sequenced was tumor tissue. The receptors originated from a human donor with pancreatic ductal adenocarcinoma. CDR3s include the opening cysteine and the closing phenylalanine or tryptophan. The order of the fields is D gene, V gene, J gene, clone size, CDR3 length, CDR3 DNA, CDR3 protein. D genes are given only for firm matches. Size is omitted from some rows. Given values are once, few, many or a class for expanded clones.

d_gene: NA
v_gene: TRBV15
j_gene: TRBJ2-5
abundance: NA
len: 16
CDR3nt: TGTGCCACCAGCATCCCCCTTGGGGGTGGGCAAGAGACCCAGTACTTC
CDR3aa: CATSIPLGGGQETQYF

d_gene: NA
v_gene: TRBV29-1
j_gene: TRBJ2-7
abundance: NA
len: 12
CDR3nt: TGCAGCGTTGCCGAGGGGGAGTACGAGCAGTACTTC
CDR3aa: CSVAEGEYEQYF

d_gene: NA
v_gene: TRBV5-1
j_gene: TRBJ2-7
abundance: once
len: 14
CDR3nt: TGCGCCAGCAGCTTGACGGAGGCCCGGGGCGAGCAGTACTTC
CDR3aa: CASSLTEARGEQYF

d_gene: NA
v_gene: TRBV28
j_gene: TRBJ1-5
abundance: NA
len: 15
CDR3nt: TGTGCCAGCAGTTTGCCGGGAGACTCCAATCAGCCCCAGCATTTT
CDR3aa: CASSLPGDSNQPQHF

d_gene: TRBD2
v_gene: TRBV18
j_gene: TRBJ2-5
abundance: NA
len: 15
CDR3nt: TGTGCCAGCTCTACCTTAGCGGGACGGCAAGAGACCCAGTACTTC
CDR3aa: CASSTLAGRQETQYF

d_gene: NA
v_gene: TRBV28
j_gene: TRBJ1-2
abundance: NA
len: 14
CDR3nt: TGTGCCAGCAGTTCTAACCCGTGGGGGGGTGGCTACACCTTC
CDR3aa: CASSSNPWGGGYTF

d_gene: NA
v_gene: TRBV6-7
j_gene: TRBJ2-4
abundance: few
len: 16
CDR3nt: TGTGCCAGCAGTTACGGGGGACACCTAGCCAAAAACATTCAGTACTTC
CDR3aa: CASSYGGHLAKNIQYF

d_gene: TRBD1
v_gene: TRBV15
j_gene: TRBJ2-5
abundance: NA
len: 14
CDR3nt: TGTGCCACCAGCAGAGTAGGGGGCCGGGAGACCCAGTACTTC
CDR3aa: CATSRVGGRETQYF

d_gene: NA
v_gene: TRBV28
j_gene: TRBJ1-2
abundance: NA
len: 16
CDR3nt: TGTGCCAGCAGTTTATTATGGAGAGAGGACATCTATGGCTACACCTTC
CDR3aa: CASSLLWREDIYGYTF

d_gene: TRBD2
v_gene: TRBV2
j_gene: TRBJ2-1
abundance: NA
len: 16
CDR3nt: TGTGCCAGCAGCCCTAATTGGGGGGGTGGGTCTAATGAGCAGTTCTTC
CDR3aa: CASSPNWGGGSNEQFF

d_gene: TRBD1
v_gene: TRBV9
j_gene: TRBJ2-2
abundance: NA
len: 15
CDR3nt: TGTGCCAGCAGCGTCGGACAGGGGCGGACCGGGGAGCTGTTTTTT
CDR3aa: CASSVGQGRTGELFF

d_gene: NA
v_gene: TRBV29-1
j_gene: TRBJ1-2
abundance: NA
len: 12
CDR3nt: TGCAGCGTTGAAGGGAATCACTATGGCTACACCTTC
CDR3aa: CSVEGNHYGYTF

d_gene: NA
v_gene: TRBV25-1
j_gene: TRBJ2-3
abundance: NA
len: 14
CDR3nt: TGTGCCAGCAGTGGCGTAGGGACGGGAGATACGCAGTATTTT
CDR3aa: CASSGVGTGDTQYF

d_gene: TRBD1
v_gene: TRBV14
j_gene: TRBJ1-6
abundance: NA
len: 20
CDR3nt: TGTGCCAGCAGCCAAGATCCCCGGTCCGGGACAGGCTCTCGCAGGTCACCCCTCCACTTT
CDR3aa: CASSQDPRSGTGSRRSPLHF

d_gene: NA
v_gene: TRBV5-1
j_gene: TRBJ2-1
abundance: NA
len: 17
CDR3nt: TGCGCCAGCAGCCAAGATCGGGGAGCGGAGGCGTACAATGAGCAGTTCTTC
CDR3aa: CASSQDRGAEAYNEQFF

d_gene: TRBD1
v_gene: TRBV7-6
j_gene: TRBJ1-2
abundance: NA
len: 14
CDR3nt: TGTGCCAGCAGCGGGCGGGACAGAGGGGATGGCTACACCTTC
CDR3aa: CASSGRDRGDGYTF

d_gene: NA
v_gene: TRBV19
j_gene: TRBJ2-1
abundance: few
len: 11
CDR3nt: TGTGCCAGTAGTATTTTGGGGGAGCAGTTCTTC
CDR3aa: CASSILGEQFF

d_gene: TRBD1
v_gene: TRBV28
j_gene: TRBJ1-3
abundance: NA
len: 15
CDR3nt: TGTGCCAGCAGTTTAGCGACAGGGGTAATGAACACCATATATTTT
CDR3aa: CASSLATGVMNTIYF

d_gene: TRBD1
v_gene: TRBV29-1
j_gene: TRBJ2-3
abundance: NA
len: 13
CDR3nt: TGCAGCGTGGGGGACAGGGGGACAGATACGCAGTATTTT
CDR3aa: CSVGDRGTDTQYF

d_gene: TRBD1
v_gene: TRBV28
j_gene: TRBJ1-5
abundance: NA
len: 15
CDR3nt: TGTGCCAGCAGTTTATCGGTCACAGGGGAACAGCCCCAGCATTTT
CDR3aa: CASSLSVTGEQPQHF

d_gene: TRBD2
v_gene: TRBV5-1
j_gene: TRBJ2-5
abundance: NA
len: 18
CDR3nt: TGCGCCAGCAGCTTCAGGGAAGCGGGAGGGCCGATAACGGAGACCCAGTACTTC
CDR3aa: CASSFREAGGPITETQYF

d_gene: TRBD1
v_gene: TRBV18
j_gene: TRBJ1-5
abundance: NA
len: 15
CDR3nt: TGTGCCAGCTCAGTTGGACAGGGGAGCAATCAGCCCCAGCATTTT
CDR3aa: CASSVGQGSNQPQHF

d_gene: TRBD1
v_gene: TRBV29-1
j_gene: TRBJ2-1
abundance: NA
len: 12
CDR3nt: TGCAGCGTTGAAACAGGGGGCTATAAGCAGTTCTTC
CDR3aa: CSVETGGYKQFF

d_gene: TRBD1
v_gene: TRBV29-1
j_gene: TRBJ2-7
abundance: few
len: 15
CDR3nt: TGCAGCGTTGAAGAGTGGGGGACAGGGGGGTACGAGCAGTACTTC
CDR3aa: CSVEEWGTGGYEQYF

d_gene: NA
v_gene: TRBV6-4
j_gene: TRBJ2-7
abundance: few
len: 13
CDR3nt: TGTGCCAGCAGCTGGAACAGGGACTACGAGCAGTACTTC
CDR3aa: CASSWNRDYEQYF

d_gene: TRBD2
v_gene: TRBV6-8
j_gene: TRBJ2-1
abundance: NA
len: 15
CDR3nt: TGTGCCAGCAGTAGAGGGACTAGCGGGTACAATGAGCAGTTCTTC
CDR3aa: CASSRGTSGYNEQFF

d_gene: NA
v_gene: TRBV5-1
j_gene: TRBJ1-1
abundance: NA
len: 15
CDR3nt: TGCGCCAGCAGCTATTCCGGGACGGCGAACACTGAAGCTTTCTTT
CDR3aa: CASSYSGTANTEAFF

d_gene: TRBD2
v_gene: TRBV28
j_gene: TRBJ2-7
abundance: NA
len: 17
CDR3nt: TGTGCCAGCAGCTCCGGACTAGCGGGAGTCTTCTCCTACGAGCAGTACTTC
CDR3aa: CASSSGLAGVFSYEQYF

d_gene: NA
v_gene: TRBV14
j_gene: TRBJ2-1
abundance: NA
len: 15
CDR3nt: TGTGCCAGCAGCCAAGATAACTACCGGACTACTCCGCAGTTCTTC
CDR3aa: CASSQDNYRTTPQFF

d_gene: NA
v_gene: TRBV18
j_gene: TRBJ1-5
abundance: once
len: 12
CDR3nt: TGTGCCAGCTCCGAGCGATCTCAGCCCCAGCATTTT
CDR3aa: CASSERSQPQHF

d_gene: NA
v_gene: TRBV25-1
j_gene: TRBJ2-5
abundance: NA
len: 16
CDR3nt: TGTGCCAGCAGAGGAGGGGCTAGGGGTACGGGGGAGACCCAGTACTTC
CDR3aa: CASRGGARGTGETQYF

d_gene: NA
v_gene: TRBV14
j_gene: TRBJ2-3
abundance: NA
len: 13
CDR3nt: TGTGCCAGCAGCCAAGGGGCTAGGGGTACGCAGTATTTT
CDR3aa: CASSQGARGTQYF

d_gene: NA
v_gene: TRBV18
j_gene: TRBJ2-5
abundance: NA
len: 13
CDR3nt: TGTGCCAGCTCTAACTCCGGCCAAGAGACCCAGTACTTC
CDR3aa: CASSNSGQETQYF

d_gene: NA
v_gene: TRBV28
j_gene: TRBJ2-1
abundance: NA
len: 14
CDR3nt: TGTGCCAGTGACCCGGGACGGAGAAACAATGAGCAGTTCTTC
CDR3aa: CASDPGRRNNEQFF

d_gene: NA
v_gene: TRBV7-4
j_gene: TRBJ2-3
abundance: NA
len: 17
CDR3nt: TGTGCCAGCAGTGTTGGGCGGACGGCCGCTAGCACAGATACGCAGTATTTT
CDR3aa: CASSVGRTAASTDTQYF

d_gene: NA
v_gene: TRBV18
j_gene: TRBJ1-1
abundance: few
len: 19
CDR3nt: TGTGCCAGCTCCGACCCTAGCACGACAGGCGACATTTTAAACACTGAAGCTTTCTTT
CDR3aa: CASSDPSTTGDILNTEAFF

d_gene: NA
v_gene: TRBV28
j_gene: TRBJ1-5
abundance: once
len: 13
CDR3nt: TGTGCCAGCAGTCCCGACCTGGGGAAGCCCCAGCATTTT
CDR3aa: CASSPDLGKPQHF

d_gene: TRBD1
v_gene: TRBV2
j_gene: TRBJ1-1
abundance: NA
len: 15
CDR3nt: TGTGCCAGCAGTGCATCCCGGACAGGTTCTACTGAAGCTTTCTTT
CDR3aa: CASSASRTGSTEAFF

d_gene: NA
v_gene: TRBV18
j_gene: TRBJ2-1
abundance: NA
len: 13
CDR3nt: TGTGCCAGCTCTCTAGACCGGCGCGATGAGCAGTTCTTC
CDR3aa: CASSLDRRDEQFF

d_gene: NA
v_gene: TRBV19
j_gene: TRBJ1-1
abundance: few
len: 14
CDR3nt: TGTGCTAGCGGTGGGTCCCCTGGGGAGACTGAAGCTTTCTTT
CDR3aa: CASGGSPGETEAFF

d_gene: NA
v_gene: TRBV28
j_gene: TRBJ2-2
abundance: NA
len: 19
CDR3nt: TGTGCCAGCAGTTTATGGGGGCGGACTAGACTCAGGGGCACCGGGGAGCTGTTTTTT
CDR3aa: CASSLWGRTRLRGTGELFF

d_gene: NA
v_gene: TRBV28
j_gene: TRBJ2-6
abundance: NA
len: 14
CDR3nt: TGTGCCACCTCAAGGGACTCTGGGGCCAACGTCCTGACTTTC
CDR3aa: CATSRDSGANVLTF

d_gene: NA
v_gene: TRBV19
j_gene: TRBJ2-1
abundance: NA
len: 15
CDR3nt: TGTGCCAGTAGTATATCACTTAGCTCCTACAATGAGCAGTTCTTC
CDR3aa: CASSISLSSYNEQFF

d_gene: NA
v_gene: TRBV30
j_gene: TRBJ1-1
abundance: NA
len: 15
CDR3nt: TGTGCCTGGAGTAGACGGGACACGGTCCGGACTGAAGCTTTCTTT
CDR3aa: CAWSRRDTVRTEAFF

d_gene: NA
v_gene: TRBV9
j_gene: TRBJ1-4
abundance: NA
len: 15
CDR3nt: TGTGCCAGCAGGAACCAAGGAGCACCTAATGAAAAACTGTTTTTT
CDR3aa: CASRNQGAPNEKLFF

d_gene: NA
v_gene: TRBV25-1
j_gene: TRBJ2-1
abundance: NA
len: 13
CDR3nt: TGTGCCAGCACTCAGGGGGGATACAATGAGCAGTTCTTC
CDR3aa: CASTQGGYNEQFF

d_gene: NA
v_gene: TRBV28
j_gene: TRBJ1-1
abundance: few
len: 13
CDR3nt: TGTGCCACCTCTATCGCCCGGAACACTGAAGCTTTCTTT
CDR3aa: CATSIARNTEAFF

d_gene: NA
v_gene: TRBV18
j_gene: TRBJ2-2
abundance: NA
len: 16
CDR3nt: TGTGCCAGCTCACCAAATGGGAAGCCTAACACCGGGGAGCTGTTTTTT
CDR3aa: CASSPNGKPNTGELFF

d_gene: TRBD1
v_gene: TRBV11-3
j_gene: TRBJ1-4
abundance: NA
len: 17
CDR3nt: TGTGCCAGCAGCGCATCGGACAGGGGCCGAACTAATGAAAAACTGTTTTTT
CDR3aa: CASSASDRGRTNEKLFF

d_gene: NA
v_gene: TRBV6-8
j_gene: TRBJ2-1
abundance: medium-sized
len: 15
CDR3nt: TGTGCCAGCAGTTACTCGACCACTAGTCTGGGTGAGCAGTTCTTC
CDR3aa: CASSYSTTSLGEQFF

d_gene: TRBD1
v_gene: TRBV29-1
j_gene: TRBJ1-2
abundance: NA
len: 14
CDR3nt: TGCAGCGTTGACCGGCGACAGGGGGGATATGGCTACACCTTC
CDR3aa: CSVDRRQGGYGYTF

d_gene: TRBD1
v_gene: TRBV29-1
j_gene: TRBJ1-2
abundance: NA
len: 13
CDR3nt: TGCAGCGTTGCAGGACAGGGGGACTATGGCTACACCTTC
CDR3aa: CSVAGQGDYGYTF